This T cell receptor beta chain was profiled in a study of T-cell memory formation after mild COVID-19. There are many counts of this clonotype. TCRdb re-called the 5' RACE reads with MiXCR, one entry per CDR3 protein. Of about 150,000 distinct CDR3 sequences detected, roughly 24% appear once; the ten largest clones hold around a quarter. This CDR3 region has 14 residues. V was clipped by 0 bases and J by 4 bases; unmatched bases: 0. This receptor was identified in an adult woman who had mild COVID-19 (a few samples of this study predate the infection). Cell type and time point are not known. V and J are TRBV12-3 or TRBV12-4 and TRBJ2-1, with 7 bases fitting TRBD2. The specimen sequenced was PBMCs or a T cell subset sorted from them (not recorded which). CDR3 sequence reads: CASSLAGGYNEQFF. The CDR3 nucleotides are TGTGCCAGCAGTTTAGCGGGAGGGTACAATGAGCAGTTCTTC.